The 26 T cell receptor beta chains below were found in one sample sequenced in a study of cytomegalovirus exposure and HLA in healthy donors. 60 Vbeta and 13 Jbeta primers were used in PCR. Generated by immunoSEQ multiplex PCR, the TCRdb table keeps only in-frame clones and is missing some. This table has around 210,000 clones, roughly 78% appearing once. The sample consisted of PBMCs. The receptors derive from a boy younger than 18 in good health and CMV-seronegative.

This chain connects TRBV6-5 to TRBJ1-6, with a possible D match to TRBD1 (5 bases). In germline, CDR1 is MNHEY, CDR2 SVGAGI. V was clipped by 7 bases and J by 6 bases, with 10 bases between them. The CDR3 runs to 13 residues. CDR3 nucleotides: TGTGCCAGCATGCGGGGGTCTAATTCACCCCTCCACTTT. Amino acid sequence: CASMRGSNSPLHF.

The chain is built from TRBV2 and TRBJ1-2, with D tentatively TRBD1 (5 bases). With 3 bases removed from V and 4 bases from J, the gap between germline ends came to 9 bases. The germline V gene has CDR1 SNHLY and CDR2 FYNNEI. The CDR3 consists of 13 residues. The CDR3 coding sequence is TGTGCCAGCAGTGAGGGGCCTGGCTATGGCTACACCTTC. This sequence encodes CASSEGPGYGYTF.

The chain employs TRBV5-6 and TRBJ1-1; D remains ambiguous. The CDR3 has 15 amino acids. Germline V gene data show CDR1 as SGHDT and CDR2 as YYEEEE. Between the trimmed V and J ends, which lost 0 bases and 2 bases, there was a span of 11 bases. The CDR3 is CASSLVHRPNTEAFF. The DNA of the CDR3 is TGTGCCAGCAGCTTGGTTCACAGACCAAACACTGAAGCTTTCTTT.

In this sample, this clone turned up once. The rearrangement links TRBV18 to TRBJ1-1, with D uncertain. CDR1 KGHSH and CDR2 LQKENI come from the germline V gene. V was clipped by 2 bases and J by 3 bases, with 16 bases between them. The CDR3 sequence is 16 residues long. The CDR3: CASSPKAGALDTEAFF. For the CDR3, the DNA is TGTGCCAGCTCACCAAAAGCGGGAGCTTTGGACACTGAAGCTTTCTTT.

The J gene is TRBJ1-1, the V gene TRBV18; 7 nucleotides line up with TRBD1. The J segment lost 4 bases and the V segment lost 1 base, leaving 6 bases of the junction unmatched. This CDR3 region has 15 residues. Germline loops: CDR1 KGHSH, CDR2 LQKENI. CDR3 DNA: TGTGCCAGCTCACCACAGGGGGCGGGAGGCACTGAAGCTTTCTTT. Translation: CASSPQGAGGTEAFF.

V and J are TRBV9 and TRBJ2-1; TRBD2 matches at 14 bases. CDR3 length equals 15 residues. The V segment lost 2 bases and the J segment 6 bases; nucleotides outside the gene matches: 1. Germline V gene lookup returns CDR1 SGDLS and CDR2 YYNGEE. The CDR3 DNA is TGTGCCAGCAGCGTTGGGACTAGCGGGAGCAATGAGCAGTTCTTC. It specifies CASSVGTSGSNEQFF.

The V call is TRBV5-4, the J call TRBJ2-3; a possible D gene is TRBD2 (5 bases). This CDR3 region has 14 residues. CDR1 is SGHNT and CDR2 is YYREEE in the germline V gene (reference sequence). V was cut by 0 bases and J by 8 bases, with 13 bases left in between. The CDR3 protein is CASSLDSGWGTQYF. The CDR3 DNA reads as TGTGCCAGCAGCTTGGACAGCGGCTGGGGTACGCAGTATTTT.

CDR3 in amino acids: CASGEGSTDTQYF. The DNA for the CDR3 is TGTGCCAGTGGGGAGGGTAGCACAGATACGCAGTATTTT. The chain employs TRBV19 and TRBJ2-3, with 7 bases lining up with TRBD2. With 8 bases clipped from V and 0 bases from J, the junction kept 2 bases outside the gene matches. The CDR3 has 13 amino acids. CDR1 is LNHDA, CDR2 SQIVND, per germline (reference sequence).

The chain employs TRBV10-3 and TRBJ2-3; D not certain. The CDR3 has 13 amino acids. V was clipped by 3 bases and J by 2 bases, with 6 bases between them. Germline V gene sequence: CDR1 ENHRY, CDR2 SYGVKD. The CDR3 is CAISDPSTDTQYF. The CDR3 nucleotides read TGTGCCATCAGTGACCCTTCCACAGATACGCAGTATTTT.

The V gene is TRBV15, the J gene TRBJ1-2; 9 nucleotides agree with TRBD1. Germline CDR1 is LNHNV and CDR2 is YYDKDF (reference sequence). This CDR3 comprises 14 residues. J gave up 8 bases and V 0 bases, and 4 bases lay outside the gene matches. CDR3 loop: CATSREFDRGGYTF. The CDR3 DNA reads as TGTGCCACCAGCAGAGAGTTTGACAGGGGGGGCTACACCTTC.

This clone counts as medium-sized (0.01 to 0.1%). The chain links TRBV5-4 to TRBJ2-7; 7 nucleotides align to TRBD1. Germline V CDR1 and CDR2: SGHNT, YYREEE (reference sequence). J lost 3 bases, V lost 6 bases, and 15 bases had no gene match. The CDR3 is 16 residues long. As DNA, the CDR3 is TGTGCCAGCACCGCACTCGGGGACAGCCCTTACTACGAGCAGTACTTC. Amino acid sequence: CASTALGDSPYYEQYF.

This clone was counted once. CDR3: CASSGRGGGMGAHEQYF. DNA for the CDR3: TGCGCCAGCAGTGGCCGAGGGGGCGGTATGGGGGCCCACGAGCAGTACTTC. The chain recombines TRBV10-1 with TRBJ2-7, with 7 bases fitting TRBD1. The ends lost 4 bases at V and 5 bases at J; junction bases unmatched: 17. Germline values: CDR1 WNHNN, CDR2 SYGVQD (reference sequence). The CDR3 runs 17 residues.

The CDR3 DNA reads TGTGCCAGCAGCTTCATATCCTCCCAGGGCTACACCTTC. Its translation: CASSFISSQGYTF. The rearrangement joins TRBV5-6 to TRBJ1-2; no firm D call. Germline assignment: CDR1 SGHDT and CDR2 YYEEEE. With 2 bases removed from V and 8 bases from J, the gap between germline ends came to 13 bases. The CDR3 runs 13 residues.

V usage is TRBV12-5 and J usage is TRBJ2-5; D is unclear. The V end lost 4 bases, the J end lost 5 bases, and 11 bases lay between the germline ends. This CDR3 region has 13 residues. Per germline, CDR1 LGHNT and CDR2 FRNRAP. The CDR3 DNA reads TGTGCTAGTGGTTCCCCCATGAGGGAGACCCAGTACTTC. Translation gives CASGSPMRETQYF.

The rearrangement joins TRBV5-6 to TRBJ1-1; 7 bases align to TRBD1. The CDR3 has 13 residues. J was trimmed by 3 bases and V by 4 bases; bases with no gene match: 3. From germline, CDR1 is SGHDT and CDR2 YYEEEE. This CDR3 reads CASSGDRDTEAFF. CDR3 nucleotide sequence: TGTGCCAGCAGCGGGGACAGAGACACTGAAGCTTTCTTT.

The gene calls are TRBV27 and TRBJ2-5; 8 bases are a match to TRBD2. The tail of the sequence fits TRBJ2-7 better, so the J call may be wrong. The germline gives CDR1 MNHEY, CDR2 SMNVEV (reference sequence). The CDR3 runs to 15 residues. DNA for the CDR3: TGTGCCAGCATCCGCCGACTAGCGAGAAACTACGAGCAGTACTTC. It encodes CASIRRLARNYEQYF.

This chain joins TRBV27 and TRBJ2-7, with a tentative D call TRBD2 (7 bases). The CDR3 extends over 13 amino acids. Trimming removed 7 bases at V and 4 bases at J, with 14 bases between. Germline lookup yields CDR1 MNHEY and CDR2 SMNVEV (reference sequence). CDR3 nucleotide sequence: TGTGCCAGCACAGAGGGGGGGTCATACGAGCAGTACTTC. Protein product: CASTEGGSYEQYF.

The chain combines TRBV9 with TRBJ2-7; 8 bases align to TRBD2. CDR3 length: 16 residues. Germline CDR1 and CDR2: SGDLS and YYNGEE. Trimming removed 0 bases from V and 4 bases from J; junction bases left unmatched: 9. The CDR3 here is CASSVGVSGNWYEQYF. CDR3 nucleotides: TGTGCCAGCAGCGTAGGAGTTAGCGGGAATTGGTACGAGCAGTACTTC.

About this clone: Other DNA sequences in this specimen translate into the identical CDR3. This sequence joins TRBV6-1 and TRBJ1-4; D may be TRBD1 (6 bases). V gave up 6 bases and J gave up 7 bases, with 15 bases separating them. The CDR3 loop spans 14 amino acids. In germline, CDR1 is MNHNS, CDR2 SASEGT. CDR3 residues: CASRLQGVGEKLFF. Here the CDR3 DNA reads TGTGCCAGCAGGTTACAGGGTGTTGGTGAAAAACTGTTTTTT.

V is TRBV7-9 and J is TRBJ2-2, with 8 bases identical to TRBD1. Germline loops: CDR1 SEHNR, CDR2 FQNEAQ (reference sequence). The CDR3 sequence is 15 residues long. The junction had 7 bases not matched to a gene; V was cut back by 5 bases and J by 5 bases. In nucleotides, the CDR3 is TGTGCCAGCAGCCTCGGACAGGGTGTAACCGGGGAGCTGTTTTTT. This gives the protein CASSLGQGVTGELFF.

The rearrangement links TRBV7-2 to TRBJ2-1; 11 bases align to TRBD1. The CDR3 is 15 residues long. Losses at the gene ends were 6 bases for V and 9 bases for J; bases not matched to a gene: 10. CDR1 SGHTA and CDR2 FQGNSA come from the germline V gene. The CDR3 region is CASSKSYGTGGEQFF. DNA of the CDR3: TGTGCCAGCAGTAAATCGTACGGGACAGGGGGTGAGCAGTTCTTC.

The chain employs TRBV7-9 and TRBJ1-1; 11 bases map to TRBD1. The CDR3 spans 15 residues. Per germline, CDR1 SEHNR and CDR2 FQNEAQ (reference sequence). V lost 5 bases and J lost 7; bases outside the gene matches: 9. The CDR3 loop is CASSPIRTGGIEAFF. DNA of the CDR3: TGTGCCAGCAGCCCCATCCGGACAGGGGGCATTGAAGCTTTCTTT. The full variable domain, rest sourced from reference TRBV7-9 and TRBJ1-1, is DTGVSQNPRHKITKRGQNVTFRCDPISEHNRLYWYRQTLGQGPEFLTYFQNEAQLEKSRLLSDRFSAERPKGSFSTLEIQRTEQGDSAMYLCASSPIRTGGIEAFFGQGTRLTVV.

The chain recombines TRBV27 with TRBJ1-2; 11 bases map to TRBD1. CDR1 and CDR2 (germline): MNHEY, SMNVEV (reference sequence). The CDR3 runs to 14 residues. The V gene end was trimmed by 4 bases and the J gene end by 5 bases; junction bases not matched to a gene: 3. The CDR3 reads CASSSRDRGYGYTF. Written as DNA, the CDR3 is TGTGCCAGCAGTTCCCGGGACAGGGGGTATGGCTACACCTTC.

The chain's CDR3 is CASTLRPGVGDTQYF. For the CDR3, the DNA is TGTGCCAGCACCCTGCGCCCTGGAGTGGGAGATACGCAGTATTTT. The chain uses TRBV11-3 and TRBJ2-3; D is uncertain. The CDR3 consists of 15 residues. CDR1 is SGHNT, CDR2 YENEEA, per germline. The ends were cut back, 7 bases at V and 5 bases at J, with 19 bases in the middle.

The chain couples TRBV11-3 to TRBJ1-2, with D maybe TRBD1 (5 bases). The CDR3 runs 15 residues. Germline lookup yields CDR1 SGHNT and CDR2 YENEEA. V was cut by 5 bases and J by 8 bases, with 21 bases left in between. The CDR3 coding sequence is TGTGCCAGCAGCATAGCTGGGTTAGGGGTAACGGGCTACACCTTC. Translating it yields CASSIAGLGVTGYTF.

The genes are TRBV6-1 and TRBJ1-3; 8 bases line up with TRBD1. Germline CDR1 reads MNHNS; CDR2 reads SASEGT. The CDR3 covers 14 residues. After removal of 4 bases from V and 3 bases from J, the junction contained 2 bases not matched to a gene. In DNA form, the CDR3 reads TGTGCCAGCAGTGCGACAGGGGTTGGAAACACCATATATTTT. This sequence encodes CASSATGVGNTIYF.